This section outlines one T cell receptor (beta chain) sequence together with its context. Its matching antigen is unknown. This sample is part of a study of T cell responses to AZD1222 COVID-19 vaccine. Study results and limitations: Among spike-specific TCRs, nearly half reportedly target unmutated variant regions. Among those given AZD1222, only five or six were seropositive at baseline. Once two AZD1222 doses were given, Spike-specific TCR breadth and depth went up.

Libraries were prepared by immunoSEQ multiplex PCR; TCRdb keeps only in-frame clonotypes and omits some of them. This sample has over 150,000 clones, with approximately 90% found just once. Germline V lookup: CDR1 MDHEN, CDR2 SYDVKM. Losses at the gene ends were 5 bases for V and 8 bases for J; bases not matched to a gene: 10. This CDR3 region has 15 residues. The V call is TRBV28, the J call TRBJ1-4; TRBD1 matches 8 bases. This receptor was identified in an adult in good health. Sequencing was performed on peripheral blood, taken on day 0 of AZD1222 vaccination. The CDR3 reads CASSLGDRPGEKLFF. The CDR3 nucleotides are TGTGCCAGCAGTCTTGGGGACAGGCCGGGGGAAAAACTGTTTTTT.